A single sample is the source of the 11 T cell receptor beta chains below, sequenced in a study of blood T cell repertoires in COVID-19. Repertoires were generated with immunoSEQ multiplex PCR, while TCRdb's copy carries only in-frame clones and drops some. The sample includes some 74,000 clones, about 83% of them seen just once. Material for sequencing was peripheral blood. Receptors were obtained from an elderly man with acute or convalescent COVID-19.

The genes are TRBV15 and TRBJ1-4; maybe TRBD1 (6 bases). CDR3 length: 14 amino acids. The V end was cut by 3 bases, the J end by 7 bases, with 12 bases between. CDR1 and CDR2 (germline): LNHNV, YYDKDF (reference sequence). The chain's CDR3 is CATSSYRVGEKLFF. The CDR3 DNA sequence: TGTGCCACCAGCAGCTACAGGGTCGGTGAAAAACTGTTTTTT.

This chain links TRBV25-1 with TRBJ1-2; 10 nucleotides match TRBD1. The CDR3 extends over 14 amino acids. Germline values: CDR1 MGHDK, CDR2 SYGVNS. V was pared by 4 bases and J by 4 bases, with 3 bases of the junction left unmatched. The CDR3 DNA sequence: TGTGCCAGCAGTGTAGACAGGGGGCCCTATGGCTACACCTTC. This sequence encodes CASSVDRGPYGYTF.

The table lists this clone with a few counts. Other DNA variants within this sample encode the same CDR3. V usage is TRBV7-2 and J usage is TRBJ1-2; 11 positions match TRBD1. The ends lost 5 bases at V and 8 bases at J; junction bases unmatched: 7. Looked up from germline, CDR1 is SGHTA and CDR2 is FQGNSA. CDR3 size: 14 residues. The chain's CDR3 is CASSLGQGAEGYTF. The DNA of the CDR3 is TGTGCCAGCAGCCTAGGACAGGGGGCGGAGGGCTACACCTTC.

The V call is TRBV6-5, the J call TRBJ2-2; 8 nucleotides align to TRBD1. The V and J ends lost 8 bases and 6 bases, in that order; junction bases with no gene match: 8. This CDR3 is 14 amino acids long. Germline lookup yields CDR1 MNHEY and CDR2 SVGAGI. The CDR3 region is CASRRQGFAGELFF. CDR3 sequence (DNA): TGTGCCAGCCGTCGACAGGGGTTCGCCGGGGAGCTGTTTTTT.

The rearrangement uses TRBV5-5 and TRBJ1-3, with TRBD1 matching over 7 bases. This CDR3 spans 14 amino acids. Germline V gene lookup returns CDR1 SGHKS and CDR2 YYEKEE (reference sequence). Germline trimming cut 4 bases from V and 2 bases from J; bases unmatched to any gene: 3. CDR3 protein: CASSPTGAGNTIYF. The CDR3 DNA sequence: TGTGCCAGCAGCCCAACAGGGGCTGGAAACACCATATATTTT.

J is TRBJ2-3 and V is TRBV11-3; 9 bases map to TRBD1. The CDR3 is 14 residues long. The V segment lost 4 bases and the J segment 8 bases; nucleotides outside the gene matches: 7. Germline assignment: CDR1 SGHNT and CDR2 YENEEA. The CDR3 here is CASSSGQGGGTQYF. CDR3 DNA: TGTGCCAGCAGCTCGGGACAGGGCGGAGGTACGCAGTATTTT.

The sample holds a few counts of this clone. V usage is TRBV2 and J usage is TRBJ1-4; 7 bases match TRBD1. This CDR3 region has 15 residues. J lost 4 bases, V lost 6 bases, and 8 bases had no gene match. Germline V CDR1 and CDR2: SNHLY, FYNNEI. CDR3 in amino acids: CASRKTGQSNEKLFF. CDR3 nucleotide sequence: TGTGCCAGCAGAAAAACGGGACAGAGTAATGAAAAACTGTTTTTT.

The rearrangement links TRBV9 to TRBJ1-1; no firm D call. V gave up 6 bases and J gave up 4 bases, with 13 bases separating them. Germline CDR1 SGDLS, CDR2 YYNGEE. The CDR3 consists of 13 residues. CDR3 DNA: TGTGCCAGCACCGCAGGAGGAGGCACTGAAGCTTTCTTT. This encodes CASTAGGGTEAFF. The variable domain in full, with the rest retrieved from reference TRBV9 and TRBJ1-1, is DSGVTQTPKHLITATGQRVTLRCSPRSGDLSVYWYQQSLDQGLQFLIQYYNGEERAKGNILERFSAQQFPDLHSELNLSSLELGDSALYFCASTAGGGTEAFFGQGTRLTVV.

V usage is TRBV9 and J usage is TRBJ2-3, with TRBD2 matching 9 bases. Germline V gene sequence: CDR1 SGDLS, CDR2 YYNGEE. J lost 2 bases, V lost 3 bases, and 10 bases had no gene match. This CDR3 has 17 amino acids. The CDR3 reads CASSAADGTSITDTQYF. The CDR3 nucleotides are TGTGCCAGCAGCGCCGCAGATGGGACTAGCATCACAGATACGCAGTATTTT.

The chain combines TRBV9 with TRBJ2-3; no clear D. Germline loops: CDR1 SGDLS, CDR2 YYNGEE. V dropped 3 bases and J dropped 2 bases, with 10 bases sitting between them. The CDR3 consists of 14 residues. The CDR3 sequence: CASSADIHTDTQYF. CDR3 sequence (DNA): TGTGCCAGCAGCGCCGATATACACACAGATACGCAGTATTTT.

This clone was seen a few times. This chain links TRBV10-3 with TRBJ1-6; the match to TRBD1 covers 7 bases. Germline V gives CDR1 ENHRY, CDR2 SYGVKD. V was clipped by 7 bases and J by 8 bases; unmatched bases: 2. The CDR3 runs 12 residues. For the CDR3, the DNA is TGTGCCATCAAAGACAGGGATTCACCCCTCCACTTT. This codes for CAIKDRDSPLHF.